This is a list of T cell receptor beta chains from one sample in a study of T cells after yellow fever vaccination. MiXCR, run by TCRdb on the 5' RACE reads, gives a single entry per CDR3 protein. The table records over 150,000 distinct CDR3 sequences, 6.2% of them present only once. The specimen was CD4+ T cells sorted from PBMCs, collected on the day of the first yellow fever vaccination. The receptors were gathered from a man younger than 35 who received the YFV17D yellow fever vaccine. CDR3s include the opening cysteine and the closing phenylalanine or tryptophan. Each record gives: V gene, CDR3 protein.

TRBV10-3,CAISGQENTEAFF
TRBV11-2,CASSFDNSYNEQFF
TRBV15,CATSGQGWEKLFF
TRBV11-2,CASGLGSGANVLTF
TRBV29-1,CSAGHSQETQYF
TRBV6-2/TRBV6-3,CASSYAGYAYNEQFF
TRBV7-6,CASSLGQGGLDEKLFF
TRBV11-2,CASSPFRRDRLSGANVLTF
TRBV14,CASSPRTGGELFF
TRBV6-2/TRBV6-3,CASSFAPRVSPFQKGNTIYF
TRBV20-1,CSARGGAGQPQHF
TRBV5-1,CASSPSARVYEQYF
TRBV12-3/TRBV12-4,CASSFWDEAFF
TRBV29-1,CSVVRQNYGYTF
TRBV3-1,CASSPGFNGEAFF
TRBV4-3,CASSQDERGASSYEQYF
TRBV5-6,CASSFGFYRQPQHF
TRBV20-1,CSARGRGNSPLHF
TRBV5-4,CASSPRGSAYNEQFF